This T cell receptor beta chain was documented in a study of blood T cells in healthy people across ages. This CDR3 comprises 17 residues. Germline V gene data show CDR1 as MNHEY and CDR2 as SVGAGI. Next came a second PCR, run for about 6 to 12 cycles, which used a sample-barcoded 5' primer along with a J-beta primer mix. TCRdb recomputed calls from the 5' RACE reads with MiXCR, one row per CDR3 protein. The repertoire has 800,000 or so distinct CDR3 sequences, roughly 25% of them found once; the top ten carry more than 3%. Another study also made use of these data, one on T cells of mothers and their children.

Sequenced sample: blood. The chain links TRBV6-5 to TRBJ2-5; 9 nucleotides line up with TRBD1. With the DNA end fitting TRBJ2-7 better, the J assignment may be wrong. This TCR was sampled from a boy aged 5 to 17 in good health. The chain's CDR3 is CASSSSLGQGNPYEQYF. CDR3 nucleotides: TGTGCCAGCAGTTCCTCCCTTGGACAGGGGAATCCCTACGAGCAGTACTTC.